This T cell receptor (beta chain) was profiled in a study of T cell repertoires in cytomegalovirus infection. Overall study context: In public TCR beta signatures, there were indications of both CMV infection and matching HLA type.

TCRdb independently ran MiXCR on the reads; one entry per CDR3 protein. The profile shows about 450,000 distinct CDR3 sequences, approximately 32% of them singletons. Study-wide points: Dominating the ex vivo response were HLA-C-restricted CMV-specific TCR beta clonotypes. Totalled public TCR beta family frequency picked out people who carried CMV plus the relevant HLA.

The germline gives CDR1 SGHVS, CDR2 FQNEAQ. The V gene lost 5 bases and the J gene lost 0 bases, with 2 bases spanning the gap. The CDR3 is 13 amino acids. This clonotype was counted at least ten times. As yet, its antigen is unknown. This clonotype was obtained from a human donor in good health (CMV status not recorded). Some clones in this sample may be carry-over from other donors' samples. The material sequenced was PBMCs. The V call is TRBV7-8, the J call TRBJ2-6; D not resolved. CDR3 DNA: TGTGCCAGCAGCACCTCTGGGGCCAACGTCCTGACTTTC. Its protein product is CASSTSGANVLTF.